This T cell receptor beta chain was recorded in a study of blood T cell repertoires in COVID-19. On the study more broadly: The study drew acute and convalescent COVID-19 samples from the United States, Italy and Spain. PBMCs, B-cell-depleted T cells, or T cells were the source of the cDNA or gDNA that made up the material.

Authors' analysis steps: By means of reference gene primer amplification, nucleated cell counts were estimated. Profiled with immunoSEQ multiplex PCR; TCRdb holds only in-frame clones, not every one. The D gene and trimming were derived from the DNA, and the V and J assignments and clone size from that table. The sample lists about 200,000 clones, around 82% occurring once. This clone was detected a few times. Germline V gene data show CDR1 as MDHEN and CDR2 as SYDVKM. This CDR3 is 12 amino acids long. The V gene lost 6 bases and the J gene lost 1 base, with 6 bases spanning the gap. What was sequenced was peripheral blood. This chain uses TRBV28 with TRBJ1-1; D is unclear. The sequence derives from a woman in her seventies with acute or convalescent COVID-19. The CDR3 is CASRVGNTEAFF. In nucleotides, the CDR3 is TGTGCCAGCAGGGTCGGGAACACTGAAGCTTTCTTT.